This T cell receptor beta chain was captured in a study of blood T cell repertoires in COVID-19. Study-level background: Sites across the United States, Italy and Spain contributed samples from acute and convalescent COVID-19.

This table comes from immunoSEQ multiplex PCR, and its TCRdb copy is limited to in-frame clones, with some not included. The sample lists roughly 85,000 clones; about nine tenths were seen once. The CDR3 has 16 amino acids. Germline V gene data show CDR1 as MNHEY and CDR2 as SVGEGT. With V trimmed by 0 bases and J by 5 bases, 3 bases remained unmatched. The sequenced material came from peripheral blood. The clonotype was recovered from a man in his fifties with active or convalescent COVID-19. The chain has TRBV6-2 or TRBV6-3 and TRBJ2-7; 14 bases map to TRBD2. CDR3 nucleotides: TGTGCCAGCAGTTACTCGACTAGCGGGAGGGCCCACGAGCAGTACTTC. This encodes CASSYSTSGRAHEQYF.